This TCR beta chain was identified during a study of identical twins. TCRdb called the 5' RACE reads again in MiXCR, with one record for every CDR3 protein. This table has some 330,000 distinct CDR3 sequences, 9% appearing once. Germline-derived CDR1 and CDR2 are MNHNS and SASEGT. CDR3 size: 13 residues. The V gene lost 4 bases and the J gene lost 1 base, with 8 bases spanning the gap. This clonotype was recorded at least ten times. No donor was unhealthy or non-Caucasian. V gene TRBV6-1 combines with J gene TRBJ2-7; D call uncertain. The clonotype comes from a woman aged 45 to 65 in good health. The sample was naive T cells sorted from blood. DNA of the CDR3: TGTGCCAGCAGTGCCGGGCCATCCTACGAGCAGTACTTC. Its translation: CASSAGPSYEQYF.